These T cell receptor beta chains were read from a single sample in a study of blood T cell repertoires in COVID-19. The data were produced by immunoSEQ multiplex PCR, yet TCRdb's version contains in-frame clones alone and is incomplete. The repertoire holds some 59,000 clones, with approximately 91% as singletons. Sequencing was done on a sample of peripheral blood. The receptors come from a man aged 50 or older with acute or convalescent COVID-19. The CDR3 runs from the conserved cysteine through the conserved F or W. D genes are given only for firm matches. The size field is filled for only some rows; it gives once, few, many or a size class.

V: TRBV29-1
D: NA
J: TRBJ1-2
size: once
DNA: TGCAGCGTTGAAGATCACGACAGAGTCTATGGCTACACCTTC
CDR3: CSVEDHDRVYGYTF

V: TRBV5-4
D: NA
J: TRBJ1-4
size: NA
DNA: TGTGCCAGCAGCCGGGTGAATGAAAAACTGTTTTTT
CDR3: CASSRVNEKLFF

V: TRBV27
D: TRBD1
J: TRBJ1-2
size: NA
DNA: TGTGCCAGCAGTTACGGACAGGGTGCCGGCTACACCTTC
CDR3: CASSYGQGAGYTF

V: TRBV5-6
D: NA
J: TRBJ2-1
size: NA
DNA: TGTGCCAGCAGCTTATACTCCTACAATGAGCAGTTCTTC
CDR3: CASSLYSYNEQFF

V: TRBV5-6
D: NA
J: TRBJ1-6
size: NA
DNA: TGTGCCAGCAGCACCCGACCGATAGGGGATTCACCCCTCCACTTT
CDR3: CASSTRPIGDSPLHF

V: TRBV5-6
D: NA
J: TRBJ2-2
size: NA
DNA: TGTGCCAGCAGCGGATGGACAGACCTCGCGAACACCGGGGAGCTGTTTTTT
CDR3: CASSGWTDLANTGELFF

V: TRBV25-1
D: NA
J: TRBJ2-1
size: NA
DNA: TGTGCCAGCAGTCGGAGTCGGCATGAGCAGTTCTTC
CDR3: CASSRSRHEQFF

V: TRBV5-1
D: TRBD2
J: TRBJ2-5
size: once
DNA: TGCGCCAGCAGCCTTGGACTAGCGGGCAACGATCAAGAGACCCAGTACTTC
CDR3: CASSLGLAGNDQETQYF

V: TRBV14
D: NA
J: TRBJ2-3
size: NA
DNA: TGTGCCAGCAGCCAACGGAGACGAACCTCCACAGATACGCAGTATTTT
CDR3: CASSQRRRTSTDTQYF

V: TRBV5-1
D: TRBD2
J: TRBJ2-3
size: NA
DNA: TGCGCCAGCAGCAGGGGACTAGCGGGAGGGTGGACAGATACGCAGTATTTT
CDR3: CASSRGLAGGWTDTQYF

V: TRBV6-4
D: NA
J: TRBJ2-7
size: NA
DNA: TGTGCCAGCAGAAGAAGACAGCCCTACGAGCAGTACTTC
CDR3: CASRRRQPYEQYF

V: TRBV18
D: NA
J: TRBJ2-2
size: NA
DNA: TGTGCCAGCTCACCTTCCACAGGGACCGGGGAGCTGTTTTTT
CDR3: CASSPSTGTGELFF

V: TRBV19
D: TRBD1
J: TRBJ2-7
size: NA
DNA: TGTGCCAGTAGTCTAGCCGGGACAGGGGTACCCTCCTACGAGCAGTACTTC
CDR3: CASSLAGTGVPSYEQYF

V: TRBV6-6
D: TRBD1
J: TRBJ1-2
size: NA
DNA: TGTGCCAGCAGTTACGGGGACAGGGAATATGGCTACACCTTC
CDR3: CASSYGDREYGYTF

V: TRBV5-1
D: TRBD1
J: TRBJ1-4
size: NA
DNA: TGCGCCAGCAGCTTGGCGGGACAGGGAAAGGAAAAACTGTTTTTT
CDR3: CASSLAGQGKEKLFF

V: TRBV24-1
D: NA
J: TRBJ2-3
size: NA
DNA: TGTGCCACCAGTGATTTGCTCTCTCCGGTGGATACGCAGTATTTT
CDR3: CATSDLLSPVDTQYF

V: TRBV6-6
D: TRBD2
J: TRBJ2-1
size: NA
DNA: TGTGCCAGCAGTCCCCCAGGGGTAGCGGGAGTGGTCGGGCAGTTCTTC
CDR3: CASSPPGVAGVVGQFF

V: TRBV2
D: NA
J: TRBJ1-6
size: NA
DNA: TGTGCCAGCAGTGTGCGGGGCCAGAATTCACCCCTCCACTTT
CDR3: CASSVRGQNSPLHF

V: TRBV4-1
D: TRBD2
J: TRBJ2-7
size: once
DNA: TGCGCCAGCAGCCAAGATGGGACTAAGGGGCGCGAGCAGTACTTC
CDR3: CASSQDGTKGREQYF

V: TRBV19
D: TRBD2
J: TRBJ2-5
size: NA
DNA: TGTGCCAGTAGATCGGGACTAGCGGGAGTAGGGGAGACCCAGTACTTC
CDR3: CASRSGLAGVGETQYF

V: TRBV27
D: TRBD1
J: TRBJ2-7
size: NA
DNA: TGTGCCAGCAGTTATCGTGGACAGGGGTACGAGCAGTACTTC
CDR3: CASSYRGQGYEQYF

V: TRBV2
D: TRBD1
J: TRBJ2-7
size: NA
DNA: TGTGCCAGCAGTGAACAGGGGGCCTTTGGCGAGCAGTACTTC
CDR3: CASSEQGAFGEQYF

V: TRBV11-3
D: TRBD2
J: TRBJ2-1
size: NA
DNA: TGTGCCAGCAGCTTACTGCTAGCGGATAACCCTCAGTTCTTC
CDR3: CASSLLLADNPQFF

V: TRBV29-1
D: TRBD1
J: TRBJ2-2
size: NA
DNA: TGCAGCGTTGGCCGGGACAGGGGGTACACCGGGGAGCTGTTTTTT
CDR3: CSVGRDRGYTGELFF

V: TRBV27
D: NA
J: TRBJ1-2
size: NA
DNA: TGTGCCAGCAGTTTATCAAGTCAGGCGTACTATGGCTACACCTTC
CDR3: CASSLSSQAYYGYTF

V: TRBV2
D: NA
J: TRBJ1-2
size: NA
DNA: TGTGCCAGCAGTGGGGAGGGTGGGGTGTATAACTATGGCTACACCTTC
CDR3: CASSGEGGVYNYGYTF

V: TRBV5-4
D: TRBD1
J: TRBJ1-2
size: NA
DNA: TGTGCCAGCAGCGAACCGACAGGGTTGGATGGCTACACCTTC
CDR3: CASSEPTGLDGYTF

V: TRBV5-1
D: NA
J: TRBJ2-3
size: NA
DNA: TGCGCCAGCAGCTTGGATCAGGGTCAAGATACGCAGTATTTT
CDR3: CASSLDQGQDTQYF

V: TRBV5-6
D: NA
J: TRBJ2-1
size: NA
DNA: TGTGCCAGCAGCTTGGGGCTAGCGGAGCAGTTCTTC
CDR3: CASSLGLAEQFF

V: TRBV30
D: TRBD2
J: TRBJ2-3
size: NA
DNA: TGTGCCTGGAGTGTGAGAGGACTAGCGGGAGGGCCCGGGTGGTCGTATTTT
CDR3: CAWSVRGLAGGPGWSYF

V: TRBV10-2
D: TRBD2
J: TRBJ2-2
size: NA
DNA: TGCGCCAGCAAGGATAGCGGGAGTAGATGGACCGGGGAGCTGTTTTTT
CDR3: CASKDSGSRWTGELFF

V: TRBV5-1
D: TRBD2
J: TRBJ2-5
size: once
DNA: TGCGCCAGCAGCTCGACGACGGGACTAGCGGGAGGGTGGGAGACCCAGTACTTC
CDR3: CASSSTTGLAGGWETQYF

V: TRBV9
D: TRBD1
J: TRBJ2-7
size: once
DNA: TGTGCCAGCAGCCCTCACAACAGGGGGAGTCCCTACGAGCAGTACTTC
CDR3: CASSPHNRGSPYEQYF

V: TRBV5-6
D: TRBD1
J: TRBJ1-5
size: few
DNA: TGTGCCAGCAGCAGGCAGGGACAGGGAGATTACCAGCCCCAGCATTTT
CDR3: CASSRQGQGDYQPQHF

V: TRBV6-2/TRBV6-3
D: NA
J: TRBJ1-1
size: NA
DNA: TGTGCCAGCAGTCCCACAATGATTCAGTCCCAGATTGAAGCTTTCTTT
CDR3: CASSPTMIQSQIEAFF

V: TRBV6-6
D: TRBD1
J: TRBJ1-2
size: NA
DNA: TGTGCCAGCAGGGATGGACAGGGAAGCTATGGCTACACCTTC
CDR3: CASRDGQGSYGYTF

V: TRBV21-1
D: NA
J: TRBJ2-5
size: NA
DNA: TGTGCCAGCAGCAACAGACCGGGACAGGGGAAAGAGACCCAGTACTTC
CDR3: CASSNRPGQGKETQYF

V: TRBV13
D: NA
J: TRBJ2-5
size: NA
DNA: TGTGCCAGCAGCCAAGCGCAGGGGCGTGCGGAGACCCAGTACTTC
CDR3: CASSQAQGRAETQYF

V: TRBV27
D: TRBD1
J: TRBJ1-2
size: NA
DNA: TGTGCCAGCAGTCCCCGACAGGGGGGCTATGGCTACACCTTC
CDR3: CASSPRQGGYGYTF

V: TRBV19
D: TRBD1
J: TRBJ2-7
size: NA
DNA: TGTGCCAGTAGTAGGACAGGGGGCGATCGTAAATCCTACGAGCAGTACTTC
CDR3: CASSRTGGDRKSYEQYF

V: TRBV5-1
D: TRBD2
J: TRBJ2-2
size: few
DNA: TGCGCCAGCAGCTCAGGGACTAGCGGGACGACCGGGGAGCTGTTTTTT
CDR3: CASSSGTSGTTGELFF

V: TRBV14
D: TRBD1
J: TRBJ1-1
size: NA
DNA: TGTGCCAGCAGCCAAGTTTATCCAGGGGGGAACACTGAAGCTTTCTTT
CDR3: CASSQVYPGGNTEAFF

V: TRBV19
D: TRBD1
J: TRBJ1-2
size: once
DNA: TGTGCCACCGAGGACAGGGGAAACTATGGCTACACCTTC
CDR3: CATEDRGNYGYTF

V: TRBV18
D: TRBD2
J: TRBJ2-1
size: NA
DNA: TGTGCCAGCTCACCAAAGGCTAGCGGCTACAATGAGCAGTTCTTC
CDR3: CASSPKASGYNEQFF

V: TRBV19
D: TRBD1
J: TRBJ2-7
size: NA
DNA: TGTGCCAGTAGAACATCCGGGACAGGGGGTTCCTACGAGCAGTACTTC
CDR3: CASRTSGTGGSYEQYF

V: TRBV11-1
D: TRBD2
J: TRBJ2-7
size: NA
DNA: TGTGCCAGCAGCTCGGGACTAGCGGGAGGTATGTACGAGCAGTACTTC
CDR3: CASSSGLAGGMYEQYF

V: TRBV7-9
D: NA
J: TRBJ2-5
size: NA
DNA: TGTGCCAGCAGCTTAGACGGAGAGACCCAGTACTTC
CDR3: CASSLDGETQYF

V: TRBV12-3/TRBV12-4
D: NA
J: TRBJ1-2
size: NA
DNA: TGTGCCAGCAGTTCCTCGGGGGGCGGCTACACCTTC
CDR3: CASSSSGGGYTF

V: TRBV4-1
D: NA
J: TRBJ2-7
size: NA
DNA: TGCGCCAGCAGCCATCAGGGGTACGAGCAGTACTTC
CDR3: CASSHQGYEQYF

V: TRBV2
D: TRBD2
J: TRBJ2-7
size: NA
DNA: TGTGCCAGCAGTGAGCTAGCGGGAGGGCCTGGTTTC
CDR3: CASSELAGGPGF

V: TRBV5-1
D: NA
J: TRBJ2-1
size: once
DNA: TGCGCCAGCAGCCTAGGACTGAGCTCCTACAATGAGCAGTTCTTC
CDR3: CASSLGLSSYNEQFF

V: TRBV7-9
D: NA
J: TRBJ2-2
size: NA
DNA: TGTGCCAGCAGCTTAGGGGCAGCGAACACCGGGGAGCTGTTTTTT
CDR3: CASSLGAANTGELFF

V: TRBV10-2
D: NA
J: TRBJ1-1
size: NA
DNA: TGCGCCAGCAGTGAGGCAGGACCCAGGGGCGCTGAAGCTTTCTTT
CDR3: CASSEAGPRGAEAFF

V: TRBV9
D: TRBD1
J: TRBJ2-7
size: NA
DNA: TGTGCCAGCAGCGAGGGACAGGGCTACGAGCAGTACTTC
CDR3: CASSEGQGYEQYF

V: TRBV5-1
D: TRBD1
J: TRBJ2-5
size: NA
DNA: TGCGCCAGCAGCTTGGCCGACAGGGGCCGCCAAGAGACCCAGTACTTC
CDR3: CASSLADRGRQETQYF

V: TRBV2
D: TRBD1
J: TRBJ2-2
size: NA
DNA: TGTGCCAGCAGCGATGACAGGGGGGGAGCCGGGGAGCTGTTTTTT
CDR3: CASSDDRGGAGELFF

V: TRBV24-1
D: NA
J: TRBJ1-5
size: NA
DNA: TGTGCCACCCCCCCGGACAGTTATAGCAATCAGCCCCAGCATTTT
CDR3: CATPPDSYSNQPQHF

V: TRBV7-8
D: TRBD2
J: TRBJ2-3
size: NA
DNA: TGTGCCAGCAGCTTAGTACTAGCGGGAGTCGATACGCAGTATTTT
CDR3: CASSLVLAGVDTQYF